The rows below give T cell receptor beta chains drawn from one sample of a study of spatial heterogeneity in lung cancer. MiXCR was run by TCRdb on the 5' RACE reads, yielding one entry per CDR3 protein. The repertoire holds about 6,000 distinct CDR3 sequences, with approximately 9.1% as singletons. Specimen: lung tumor tissue, collected at surgery. These receptor sequences come from a female donor with early-stage non-small cell lung cancer. Each CDR3 is given with its conserved first and last residue. A D gene is named only where the DNA matches it firmly. The size of a clone is reported for some rows only, either as once, few or many, or as a class for expanded clones.

J gene: TRBJ2-5
clone size: many
D gene: TRBD2
V gene: TRBV28
CDR3 DNA: TGTGCCAGCAGTTCCCCGCCCTCCGGGGGGGAGACCCAGTACTTC
CDR3 protein: CASSSPPSGGETQYF

J gene: TRBJ2-7
clone size: few
D gene: TRBD2
V gene: TRBV7-2
CDR3 DNA: TGTGCCAGCAGCTTCGTTCCGGGGGGGTCCTACGAGCAGTACTTC
CDR3 protein: CASSFVPGGSYEQYF

J gene: TRBJ2-7
clone size: medium-sized
D gene: TRBD1
V gene: TRBV27
CDR3 DNA: TGTGCCAGCAGTCCTCGGACAGGGCGTTCCTACGAGCAGTACTTC
CDR3 protein: CASSPRTGRSYEQYF

J gene: TRBJ1-1
clone size: few
D gene: .
V gene: TRBV7-9
CDR3 DNA: TGTGCCAGCGTCCTGTTTAACACTGAAGCTTTCTTT
CDR3 protein: CASVLFNTEAFF

J gene: TRBJ2-3
clone size: many
D gene: TRBD1
V gene: TRBV11-2
CDR3 DNA: TGTGCCAGCAGCTTAGGTGTCGGGGCGACAGGGGCCCGCACAGATACGCAGTATTTT
CDR3 protein: CASSLGVGATGARTDTQYF

J gene: TRBJ2-7
clone size: .
D gene: TRBD1
V gene: TRBV7-9
CDR3 DNA: TGTGCCAGCAGCTCGATGACAGGGCTCGCTCCCTACGAGCAGTACTTC
CDR3 protein: CASSSMTGLAPYEQYF

J gene: TRBJ2-7
clone size: medium-sized
D gene: .
V gene: TRBV20-1
CDR3 DNA: TGCAGTGCGCCAGGGACGGACCGCTCCTACGAGCAGTACTTC
CDR3 protein: CSAPGTDRSYEQYF

J gene: TRBJ2-7
clone size: .
D gene: .
V gene: TRBV12-3/TRBV12-4
CDR3 DNA: TGTGCCAGCAGTCCCGGGACCCATCAATACGAGCAGTACTTC
CDR3 protein: CASSPGTHQYEQYF

J gene: TRBJ2-7
clone size: medium-sized
D gene: .
V gene: TRBV4-3
CDR3 DNA: TGCGCCAGCAGCCAAGAATACGTCAGCTACGAGCAGTACTTC
CDR3 protein: CASSQEYVSYEQYF

J gene: TRBJ1-4
clone size: many
D gene: TRBD1
V gene: TRBV7-6
CDR3 DNA: TGTGCCAGCAGCTTAGGTCAGGGGGCTGTGGCAACTAATGAAAAACTGTTTTTT
CDR3 protein: CASSLGQGAVATNEKLFF

J gene: TRBJ1-2
clone size: many
D gene: TRBD1
V gene: TRBV19
CDR3 DNA: TGTGCCAGTAGGGCACCGGGACAGGGGGCTGTCGGCTACACCTTC
CDR3 protein: CASRAPGQGAVGYTF

J gene: TRBJ1-5
clone size: medium-sized
D gene: .
V gene: TRBV20-1
CDR3 DNA: TGCAGTGCCCCGCGCATGGGGGGTCAGCCCCAGCATTTT
CDR3 protein: CSAPRMGGQPQHF

J gene: TRBJ2-4
clone size: once
D gene: .
V gene: TRBV6-5
CDR3 DNA: TGTGCCAGCAGTACAGCCCGGGGGGCCAAAAACATTCAGTACTTC
CDR3 protein: CASSTARGAKNIQYF

J gene: TRBJ2-4
clone size: few
D gene: TRBD1
V gene: TRBV27
CDR3 DNA: TGTGCCAGCAGTAAGCTCCGCCGGCAGGGGGCGGCCAAAAACATTCAGTACTTC
CDR3 protein: CASSKLRRQGAAKNIQYF

J gene: TRBJ1-2
clone size: many
D gene: .
V gene: TRBV3-1
CDR3 DNA: TGTGCCAGCAGCCAAGGCCGGGCCTGGAAGGGTGGCTACACCTTC
CDR3 protein: CASSQGRAWKGGYTF

J gene: TRBJ2-7
clone size: many
D gene: TRBD2
V gene: TRBV11-2
CDR3 DNA: TGTGCCAGCAGCTCCCGGACTAGCGGGGGCTACGAGCAGTACTTC
CDR3 protein: CASSSRTSGGYEQYF

J gene: TRBJ1-1
clone size: many
D gene: .
V gene: TRBV6-1
CDR3 DNA: TGTGCCAGCAGCCCTTGGACAGCCAGCCTCTCGAACACTGAAGCTTTCTTT
CDR3 protein: CASSPWTASLSNTEAFF

J gene: TRBJ2-7
clone size: many
D gene: .
V gene: TRBV7-2
CDR3 DNA: TGTGCCAGCAGCTTAGTGCGGGGATCCTACGAGCAGTACTTC
CDR3 protein: CASSLVRGSYEQYF

J gene: TRBJ1-1
clone size: many
D gene: .
V gene: TRBV14
CDR3 DNA: TGTGCCAGCAGCCCCGGGGGGGCGTTAAACACTGAAGCTTTCTTT
CDR3 protein: CASSPGGALNTEAFF

J gene: TRBJ1-4
clone size: many
D gene: TRBD1
V gene: TRBV14
CDR3 DNA: TGTGCCAGCAGCCAAAATACAGGGGGCACTAATGAAAAACTGTTTTTT
CDR3 protein: CASSQNTGGTNEKLFF

J gene: TRBJ2-1
clone size: medium-sized
D gene: TRBD1
V gene: TRBV7-3
CDR3 DNA: TGTGCCAGCAGCCCAAGGGACAGGGGGTCATACAATGAGCAGTTCTTC
CDR3 protein: CASSPRDRGSYNEQFF